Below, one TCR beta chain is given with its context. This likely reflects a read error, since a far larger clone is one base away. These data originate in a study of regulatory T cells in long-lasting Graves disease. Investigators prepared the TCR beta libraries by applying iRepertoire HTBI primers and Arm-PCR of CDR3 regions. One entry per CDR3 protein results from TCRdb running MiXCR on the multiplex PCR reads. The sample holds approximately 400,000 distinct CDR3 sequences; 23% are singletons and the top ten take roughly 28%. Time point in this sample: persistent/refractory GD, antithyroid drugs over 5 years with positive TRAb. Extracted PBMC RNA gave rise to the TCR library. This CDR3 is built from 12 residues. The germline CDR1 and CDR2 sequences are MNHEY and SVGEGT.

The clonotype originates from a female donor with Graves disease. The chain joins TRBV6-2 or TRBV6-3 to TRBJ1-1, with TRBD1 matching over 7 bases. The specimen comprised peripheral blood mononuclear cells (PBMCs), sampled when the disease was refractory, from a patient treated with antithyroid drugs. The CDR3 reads CATGDSGTEAFF. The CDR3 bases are TGTGCTACAGGGGATAGTGGCACTGAAGCTTTCTTT.